Listed here are 3 T cell receptor beta chains from one sample, sequenced in a study of T cell responses to AZD1222 COVID-19 vaccine. The assay was immunoSEQ multiplex PCR, and TCRdb's table has in-frame clones only and misses some. Of fewer than 150,000 clones in the sample, approximately 94% were seen once. Sequences were derived from peripheral blood, sampled 28 days after the second AZD1222 dose. The receptors stem from an adult who received the AZD1222 COVID-19 vaccine.

This rearrangement joins TRBV5-1 to TRBJ2-3; 8 nucleotides match TRBD2. The germline CDR1 and CDR2 sequences are SGHRS and YFSETQ. The CDR3 length is 16 residues. Trimming removed 3 bases from V and 2 bases from J; junction bases left unmatched: 8. For the CDR3, the DNA is TGCGCCAGCAGCTACGACGGGAGGGCCTACACAGATACGCAGTATTTT. This translates into CASSYDGRAYTDTQYF.

J is TRBJ2-1 and V is TRBV7-2, with 10 bases aligning to TRBD2. Germline-derived CDR1 and CDR2 are SGHTA and FQGNSA. This CDR3 spans 16 amino acids. The J segment lost 8 bases and the V segment lost 5 bases, leaving 12 bases of the junction unmatched. The CDR3 reads CASSTRAGGPLDEQFF. CDR3 DNA: TGTGCCAGCAGCACCCGAGCGGGAGGGCCTCTGGATGAGCAGTTCTTC.

This sequence joins TRBV19 and TRBJ1-5; D remains ambiguous. The CDR3 is 14 residues long. Trimming removed 5 bases at V and 0 bases at J, with 8 bases between. Looked up from germline, CDR1 is LNHDA and CDR2 is SQIVND (reference sequence). CDR3 loop: CASSVVDSNQPQHF. CDR3 coding DNA: TGTGCCAGTAGTGTCGTTGATAGCAATCAGCCCCAGCATTTT.